Each of the 5 T cell receptor beta chains below was sequenced from the same sample in a study of vaccination effects on CD4 cells after COVID-19. These receptors lack a known antigen. On approximately day 9 of culture, CD4+ T cells were separated out. Two-dose vaccination with either BNT162b2 or mRNA-1273 was given to the participants. Clones were sequenced by immunoSEQ multiplex PCR, and TCRdb holds only the in-frame ones, with some missing. The table has roughly 45,000 clones, roughly 72% seen once. The sequencing used CD4+ T cells from PBMCs cultured without peptide, collected after COVID-19 vaccination. The receptors were gathered from a human donor who received a COVID-19 vaccine.

The CDR3 protein is CASASSWAANTEAFF. The CDR3 DNA reads TGTGCCAGCGCTTCCTCTTGGGCGGCGAACACTGAAGCTTTCTTT. J is TRBJ1-1 and V is TRBV6-5; D is ambiguous. The CDR3 is made up of 15 amino acids. Between the trimmed V and J ends, which lost 8 bases and 1 base, there was a span of 17 bases. CDR1 MNHEY and CDR2 SVGAGI come from the germline V gene.

J is TRBJ1-2 and V is TRBV5-4; D is possibly TRBD1 (5 bases). The CDR3 has 13 residues. V lost 4 bases and J 4 bases, leaving 11 bases between the germline ends. Germline CDR1 and CDR2: SGHNT and YYREEE (reference sequence). The CDR3 DNA reads TGTGCCAGCAGCAGAGACGGGGCCTATGGCTACACCTTC. Protein: CASSRDGAYGYTF.

Only a few counts were recorded for this clone. The genes are TRBV10-1 and TRBJ2-3, with 12 bases aligning to TRBD2. The germline CDR1 and CDR2 sequences are WNHNN and SYGVQD (reference sequence). The CDR3 totals 15 residues. V was pared by 4 bases and J by 3 bases, with 2 bases of the junction left unmatched. The CDR3 here is CASSGLAGVTDTQYF. In DNA, the CDR3 is TGCGCCAGCAGTGGACTAGCGGGGGTGACAGATACGCAGTATTTT.

This clone was seen more than once but under ten times. The gene calls are TRBV15 and TRBJ2-5; D is ambiguous. CDR1 and CDR2 from the germline V gene are LNHNV and YYDKDF (reference sequence). The ends were cut back, 0 bases at V and 13 bases at J, with 12 bases in the middle. The CDR3 sequence is 12 residues long. For the CDR3, the DNA is TGTGCCACCAGCAGAGATGGTCCGGCGCGGTACTTC. It specifies CATSRDGPARYF.

This chain joins TRBV5-1 and TRBJ2-6; D is unclear. With 5 bases removed from V and 0 bases from J, the gap between germline ends came to 6 bases. The CDR3 length is 14 residues. Germline assignment: CDR1 SGHRS and CDR2 YFSETQ. The CDR3 nucleotides are TGCGCCAGCAGTGCGGTCTCTGGGGCCAACGTCCTGACTTTC. Its translation is CASSAVSGANVLTF.